This record looks at one T cell receptor beta chain sequence and its context. CDR1 is LGHDT, CDR2 YNNKEL, per germline (reference sequence). This CDR3 spans 17 amino acids. Germline trimming cut 0 bases from V and 0 bases from J; bases unmatched to any gene: 3. Sequenced by immunoSEQ multiplex PCR; TCRdb stores in-frame clones only, minus some. The sample holds 150,000 to 200,000 clones, roughly nine tenths seen once. The data derive from a study of T cell responses to AZD1222 COVID-19 vaccine. The sample in question was peripheral blood, obtained on day 0 of MenACWY control vaccination. This TCR was recovered from an adult in good health. V is TRBV3-1 (or the pseudogene TRBV3-2) and J is TRBJ2-3, with 10 bases aligning to TRBD2. CDR3 region: CASSQDGLAESTDTQYF. The CDR3 region has the DNA TGTGCCAGCAGCCAAGATGGACTAGCGGAGAGCACAGATACGCAGTATTTT.